The source of this T cell receptor (beta chain) is a study of blood T cell repertoires in COVID-19. About the research overall: The United States, Italy and Spain provided the acute and convalescent COVID-19 samples.

The method was immunoSEQ multiplex PCR; TCRdb's version includes in-frame clones alone and lacks a portion of them. The table lists around 200,000 clones, over 70% of them singletons. Germline CDR1 is MGHRA and CDR2 is YSYEKL. V shed 1 base, J shed 7 bases, and the junction held 4 bases outside the gene matches. The CDR3 runs to 15 residues. The TCR originated in a man aged 40-55 years with active or convalescent COVID-19. Sequencing was done on a sample of peripheral blood. The chain has TRBV4-1 and TRBJ1-4, with 9 bases identical to TRBD1. In nucleotides, the CDR3 is TGCGCCAGCAGCCAAGCCGGGACAGGGCGTGAAAAACTGTTTTTT. Amino acid sequence: CASSQAGTGREKLFF.